These 18 T cell receptor beta chains were sequenced from one sample in a study of blood T cell repertoires in COVID-19. Clones were read by immunoSEQ multiplex PCR, and TCRdb kept only the in-frame ones, dropping some. The sample lists around 120,000 clones, 65% to 85% occurring once. Sequences were obtained from peripheral blood. The receptors here all came from a man older than 75 with active or convalescent COVID-19.

The CDR3: CASSLSAGELFF. CDR3 in DNA: TGTGCCAGCAGTCTATCGGCCGGGGAGCTGTTTTTT. V and J are TRBV6-4 and TRBJ2-2; unclear D gene. The germline V and J ends were trimmed by 5 bases and 6 bases, with 7 bases remaining between them. Germline values: CDR1 MRHNA, CDR2 SNTAGT. The CDR3 runs 12 residues.

This chain links TRBV11-3 with TRBJ2-1; the D gene is possibly TRBD1 (5 bases). The V end lost 3 bases, the J end lost 4 bases, and 7 bases lay between the germline ends. Germline V lookup: CDR1 SGHNT, CDR2 YENEEA. The CDR3 contains 13 residues. CDR3 region: CASSFRGYNEQFF. For the CDR3, the DNA is TGTGCCAGCAGCTTTAGGGGTTACAATGAGCAGTTCTTC.

Concerning this clone: The germline gene is not matched at one end of the junction; a read error may be the cause. This chain uses TRBV7-9 with TRBJ2-1; D is undetermined. The CDR3 loop spans 16 amino acids. Germline values: CDR1 SEHNR, CDR2 FQNEAQ (reference sequence). CDR3 DNA: TGTGGCAGCAGTCCTTTTAGTGAGAGCTCCTACAATGAGCAGTTCTTC. Residues: CGSSPFSESSYNEQFF.

The CDR3, as DNA: TGTGCCAGCAGCCAGAACGCGGGGGGGACTGAAGCTTTCTTT. Translated: CASSQNAGGTEAFF. This chain uses TRBV7-9 with TRBJ1-1; a weak D match, TRBD1 (5 bases). V was shortened by 5 bases and J by 5 bases, with 15 bases between the two germline ends. Germline loops: CDR1 SEHNR, CDR2 FQNEAQ (reference sequence). The CDR3 consists of 14 residues.

This clone came up a few times. This chain links TRBV6-4 with TRBJ1-1, with 9 bases identical to TRBD1. V shed 10 bases, J shed 4 bases, and the junction held 7 bases outside the gene matches. The CDR3 is 13 amino acids. CDR1 MRHNA and CDR2 SNTAGT come from the germline V gene. The CDR3 reads CATSRTGATEAFF. CDR3 nucleotide sequence: TGTGCCACCTCCCGGACAGGGGCCACTGAAGCTTTCTTT.

This clone came up many times. J is TRBJ2-7 and V is TRBV28; maybe TRBD1 (5 bases). In germline, CDR1 is MDHEN, CDR2 SYDVKM. Deletions cut 1 base from V and 4 bases from J, with 8 bases between. This CDR3 is built from 13 residues. CDR3 coding DNA: TGTGCCAGCAGTTTATTTCAGGGATACGAGCAGTACTTC. Encoded protein: CASSLFQGYEQYF.

There are a few counts of this clone. This chain connects TRBV6-5 to TRBJ1-1; the D is unclear. The germline V gene has CDR1 MNHEY and CDR2 SVGAGI. The germline V and J ends were trimmed by 0 bases and 3 bases, with 8 bases remaining between them. The CDR3 runs to 14 residues. The CDR3 region is CASSYSPGDTEAFF. In DNA, the CDR3 is TGTGCCAGCAGTTACTCGCCCGGGGACACTGAAGCTTTCTTT.

This clone occurred a few times. This chain joins TRBV7-9 and TRBJ1-1; 8 bases are shared with TRBD1. The V segment lost 5 bases and the J segment 1 base; nucleotides outside the gene matches: 3. CDR3 length: 14 amino acids. Germline CDR1 and CDR2: SEHNR and FQNEAQ (reference sequence). This CDR3 reads CASSEDRANTEAFF. In nucleotides, the CDR3 is TGTGCCAGCAGCGAGGACAGGGCGAACACTGAAGCTTTCTTT.

The chain joins TRBV27 to TRBJ1-5; maybe TRBD1 (5 bases). There are 15 residues in the CDR3. V lost 5 bases and J lost 0, with 11 bases in between. CDR1 is MNHEY and CDR2 is SMNVEV in the germline V gene (reference sequence). CDR3 amino acids: CASSLQGDSNQPQHF. CDR3 bases: TGTGCCAGCAGTCTCCAGGGTGATAGCAATCAGCCCCAGCATTTT.

This chain joins TRBV27 and TRBJ1-1, with a tentative D call TRBD1 (5 bases). CDR1 MNHEY and CDR2 SMNVEV come from the germline V gene (reference sequence). Deletions cut 4 bases from V and 5 bases from J, with 14 bases between. The CDR3 has 14 residues. The CDR3 here is CASSSQGRRTEAFF. The CDR3 DNA sequence: TGTGCCAGCAGTTCCCAGGGAAGAAGAACTGAAGCTTTCTTT.

The chain recombines TRBV5-3 with TRBJ1-1; possible D gene TRBD1, 5 bases. Being an ORF, TRBV5-3 has a function that is uncertain. V lost 4 bases, J lost 0 bases, and 19 bases lay in between. The CDR3 is 17 residues long. CDR3: CARSTPTTAYMNTEAFF. In nucleotides, the CDR3 is TGTGCCAGAAGCACCCCGACGACAGCTTATATGAACACTGAAGCTTTCTTT.

The chain recombines TRBV9 with TRBJ1-6, with D tentatively TRBD1 (5 bases). Germline loops: CDR1 SGDLS, CDR2 YYNGEE. Trimming removed 0 bases from V and 0 bases from J, with 10 bases in between. This CDR3 has 17 amino acids. The CDR3 loop is CASSVEGWVSYNSPLHF. CDR3 sequence (DNA): TGTGCCAGCAGCGTAGAGGGGTGGGTCTCCTATAATTCACCCCTCCACTTT.

The chain recombines TRBV5-1 with TRBJ1-1; a possible D gene is TRBD1 (5 bases). This CDR3 region has 16 residues. The V end lost 3 bases, the J end lost 2 bases, and 17 bases lay between the germline ends. Per germline, CDR1 SGHRS and CDR2 YFSETQ. The CDR3 DNA reads TGCGCCAGCAGCTCGGACCCAGGGTTGGTTAACACTGAAGCTTTCTTT. Its translation is CASSSDPGLVNTEAFF.

The rearrangement links TRBV28 to TRBJ2-5, with D perhaps TRBD2 (5 bases). Per germline, CDR1 MDHEN and CDR2 SYDVKM. There are 14 residues in the CDR3. Trimming left V 6 bases short and J 1 base short, with 12 bases between. The CDR3 reads CASSLGGSQETQYF. CDR3 bases: TGTGCCAGCAGCCTCGGAGGATCCCAAGAGACCCAGTACTTC. The full variable domain, rest sourced from reference TRBV28 and TRBJ2-5, is DVKVTQSSRYLVKRTGEKVFLECVQDMDHENMFWYRQDPGLGLRLIYFSYDVKMKEKGDIPEGYSVSREKKERFSLILESASTNQTSMYLCASSLGGSQETQYFGPGTRLLVL.

This sequence joins TRBV7-2 and TRBJ2-7, with 8 positions matching TRBD2. Germline V gene data show CDR1 as SGHTA and CDR2 as FQGNSA. The CDR3 runs to 14 residues. Trimming cost V 4 bases and J 2 bases; bases outside gene matches: 4. The CDR3 DNA is TGTGCCAGCAGCTCAACTAGCGGCCCCTACGAGCAGTACTTC. Protein: CASSSTSGPYEQYF.

On this clone: One junction end disagrees with the germline gene, perhaps due to a read error. The chain is built from TRBV20-1 and TRBJ1-6; a weak D match, TRBD1 (5 bases). CDR3 length: 11 amino acids. The germline V gene encodes CDR1 DFQATT and CDR2 SNEGSKA (reference sequence). CDR3 bases: TGCAGTGCTGGAACGGACACTCGAAATTGGTTT. Residues: CSAGTDTRNWF.

This clone was detected only a few times. The chain is built from TRBV7-3 and TRBJ2-1; TRBD1 aligns across 11 bases. The trim removed 5 bases at V and 6 bases at J, leaving 0 bases unmatched. Germline V gene sequence: CDR1 SGHTA, CDR2 FQGTGA. The CDR3 is 13 amino acids. The CDR3 loop reads CASSGTGGNEQFF. The CDR3 DNA reads as TGTGCCAGCAGCGGGACAGGGGGCAATGAGCAGTTCTTC.

With regard to this clone: Other DNA sequences of this sample code for an identical CDR3. The V and J genes are TRBV6-5 and TRBJ1-4; D perhaps matches TRBD1 (5 bases). In germline, CDR1 is MNHEY, CDR2 SVGAGI. The CDR3 consists of 13 residues. V was cut by 6 bases and J by 4 bases, with 9 bases left in between. The CDR3: CASSPDSNEKLFF. In DNA form, the CDR3 reads TGTGCCAGCAGCCCCGACAGTAATGAAAAACTGTTTTTT.